The 32 T cell receptor beta chains presented below share a single source sample, sequenced in a study of Tregs in tolerant kidney transplant recipients (dated by TCRdb to between 2018 and 2020). The library was made by the immunoSEQ multiplex PCR assay. Entries here come from immuneACCESS through TCRdb and include only in-frame sequences with V and J called. Some clones fail to appear in such tables; in the studies checked, an unresolved V gene covers under half of the shortfall, and the cause of the remainder is unknown. The table kept for this sample lists several thousand clones. The top ten clonotypes cover about two fifths of the sample. The transplants used related donors with nonmyeloablative bone marrow transplantation, and mixed chimerism in the human trials was transient. Source: CD8+ T cells from blood (PBMCs), taken 12 months after the transplant. The source is a human patient who received a combined kidney and bone marrow transplant. A transplant means some T cells may be of graft donor rather than patient origin.

A note on this clone: The CDR3 end falls 3 residues outside the read, so it is completed with the germline J gene. The genes are TRBV20-1 and TRBJ2-3; D unclear. The CDR3 has 17 amino acids. The V end lost 0 bases, the J end lost 4 bases, and 20 bases lay between the germline ends. The germline CDR1 and CDR2 sequences are DFQATT and SNEGSKA (reference sequence). The CDR3 spells CSARDPQGPIRPDTQYF. CDR3 DNA (partial): TGCAGTGCTAGAGATCCGCAAGGGCCGATACGGCCAGATACG.

On this clone: The read is 3 residues too short to cover the CDR3 end, so that end is filled in from the germline J gene. This chain connects TRBV13 to TRBJ2-2; the match to TRBD2 covers 9 bases. Germline CDR1 is PRHDT and CDR2 is FYEKMQ (reference sequence). V trimming: 5 bases; J trimming: 8 bases; junction bases outside the gene matches: 9. The CDR3 has 15 residues. The sequenced CDR3 bases are TGTGCCAGCAGCAAAGGCATTAGCGGGAGTGGGGAG. This gives the protein CASSKGISGSGE. The full CDR3 protein reads CASSKGISGSGELFF.

The covered CDR3 bases are TGTGCCAGCAGCTTAGACGACAGGGGCCTTTACGAG. This encodes CASSLDDRGLYE. The complete CDR3 reads CASSLDDRGLYEQYF. The rearrangement uses TRBV7-9 and TRBJ2-7; 8 bases fit TRBD1. The DNA ends 3 residues before the CDR3 does, and the rest of the CDR3 is filled in from the germline J gene. V dropped 1 base and J dropped 4; count of bases not matched to a gene: 6. CDR1 and CDR2 from the germline V gene are SEHNR and FQNEAQ (reference sequence). CDR3 size: 15 residues. Together with reference TRBV7-9 and TRBJ2-7, the CDR3 gives the full variable domain: DTGVSQNPRHKITKRGQNVTFRCDPISEHNRLYWYRQTLGQGPEFLTYFQNEAQLEKSRLLSDRFSAERPKGSFSTLEIQRTEQGDSAMYLCASSLDDRGLYEQYFGPGTRLTVT.

This clone is labeled medium-sized based on frequency. Read coverage stops 3 residues before the CDR3 terminus; the germline J gene supplies the remainder. V and J are TRBV2 and TRBJ2-1; 7 nucleotides align to TRBD2. CDR1 and CDR2 (germline): SNHLY, FYNNEI. The V gene end was trimmed by 6 bases and the J gene end by 3 bases; junction bases not matched to a gene: 5. The CDR3 sequence is 14 residues long. The CDR3 is CASRVPSGYNEQFF. The CDR3 DNA, read in part, is TGTGCCAGCAGGGTGCCTAGCGGCTACAATGAG.

As regards this clone: The read stops 3 residues short of the end of the CDR3; the missing end is completed from the germline J gene. The chain has TRBV13 and TRBJ2-3; 11 bases align to TRBD2. The CDR3 is made up of 16 amino acids. Germline CDR1 PRHDT, CDR2 FYEKMQ (reference sequence). Trimming at V came to 5 bases and at J to 3 bases, leaving 7 bases not matched to a gene. The CDR3 here is CASSNRLAGKTDTQYF. The part of the CDR3 DNA that was read is TGTGCCAGCAGCAATAGACTAGCGGGGAAGACAGATACG. The full variable domain, its missing parts supplied by reference TRBV13 and TRBJ2-3, is AAGVIQSPRHLIKEKRETATLKCYPIPRHDTVYWYQQGPGQDPQFLISFYEKMQSDKGSIPDRFSAQQFSDYHSELNMSSLELGDSALYFCASSNRLAGKTDTQYFGPGTRLTVL.

As for this clone: The CDR3 goes on 3 residues after the read ends, and that part is filled in from the germline J gene. This chain uses TRBV7-6 with TRBJ2-1, with D unclear. V was clipped by 2 bases and J by 9 bases, with 8 bases between them. The CDR3 loop spans 12 amino acids. Germline-derived CDR1 and CDR2 are SGHVS and FNYEAQ. Incomplete CDR3 DNA: TGTGCCAGCAGCTTAAAAGCATCTGAG. It yields the protein CASSLKASE. The full CDR3 is CASSLKASEQFF.

Details on this clone: The missing CDR3 end, 3 residues past where the read stops, is filled in from the germline J gene. The chain uses TRBV6-4 and TRBJ2-7; 7 bases are shared with TRBD2. Trimming at V came to 11 bases and at J to 2 bases, leaving 12 bases not matched to a gene. CDR3 length: 14 residues. Germline assignment: CDR1 MRHNA and CDR2 SNTAGT. The CDR3 DNA, read in part, is TGTGCCGAGGTGGGGAGGGGAAAAACCTACGAG. Protein product: CAEVGRGKTYE. The full CDR3 protein is CAEVGRGKTYEQYF.

This clone registers hyperexpanded (1% or more) by frequency. The sequenced CDR3 bases are TGTGCCAGCAGCCCAGGTCGCTCCTACGAG. It translates to CASSPGRSYE. In full, the CDR3 is CASSPGRSYEQYF. The V call is TRBV7-9, the J call TRBJ2-7; no reliable D call. The read ends 3 residues early relative to the CDR3; the germline J gene fills the gap. Trimming took off 5 bases at V and 0 bases at J, with 8 bases between the two ends. Germline CDR1 reads SEHNR; CDR2 reads FQNEAQ (reference sequence). The CDR3 covers 13 residues. The variable domain in full, with the rest retrieved from reference TRBV7-9 and TRBJ2-7, is DTGVSQNPRHKITKRGQNVTFRCDPISEHNRLYWYRQTLGQGPEFLTYFQNEAQLEKSRLLSDRFSAERPKGSFSTLEIQRTEQGDSAMYLCASSPGRSYEQYFGPGTRLTVT.

Concerning this clone itself: The CDR3 end falls 3 residues outside the read, so it is completed with the germline J gene. The rearrangement links TRBV19 to TRBJ2-1; 7 positions match TRBD2. The CDR3 loop spans 17 amino acids. V was pared by 5 bases and J by 0 bases, with 10 bases of the junction left unmatched. CDR1 is LNHDA and CDR2 is SQIVND in the germline V gene (reference sequence). CDR3 bases read: TGTGCCAGTAGTCTGACTCTAGCGGCGAGCTCCTACAATGAG. Translating gives CASSLTLAASSYNE. The whole CDR3 is CASSLTLAASSYNEQFF.

As concerns this clone: The sequenced fragment ends 3 residues before the CDR3 boundary, so the rest is inferred from the germline J gene. The chain uses TRBV5-5 and TRBJ2-5; 7 nucleotides match TRBD1. Losses at the gene ends were 3 bases for V and 1 base for J; bases not matched to a gene: 6. CDR3 size: 15 residues. Germline V gene lookup returns CDR1 SGHKS and CDR2 YYEKEE (reference sequence). This CDR3 reads CASSYGQAVQETQYF. The CDR3 bases that were read are TGTGCCAGCAGCTATGGACAGGCTGTCCAAGAGACC. The full variable domain, completed using reference TRBV5-5 and TRBJ2-5, is DAGVTQSPTHLIKTRGQQVTLRCSPISGHKSVSWYQQVLGQGPQFIFQYYEKEERGRGNFPDRFSARQFPNYSSELNVNALLLGDSALYLCASSYGQAVQETQYFGPGTRLLVL.

Comments on this clone: The CDR3 is cut off 3 residues early in the read; its end comes from the germline J gene. The chain uses TRBV7-2 and TRBJ2-7; D might be TRBD1 (6 bases). CDR3 length: 14 residues. The V gene lost 5 bases and the J gene lost 4 bases, with 15 bases spanning the gap. Germline V gene data show CDR1 as SGHTA and CDR2 as FQGNSA. The sequenced part of the CDR3 DNA is TGTGCCAGCAGCCTGTGGACAGAGGCGTACGAG. Protein sequence: CASSLWTEAYE. The full CDR3 protein reads CASSLWTEAYEQYF.

To note about this clone: The sequenced fragment ends 3 residues before the CDR3 boundary, so the rest is inferred from the germline J gene. The chain links TRBV29-1 to TRBJ2-7; perhaps TRBD2 as D (5 bases). Germline loops: CDR1 SQVTM, CDR2 ANQGSEA. The CDR3 extends over 16 amino acids. V was clipped by 4 bases and J by 2 bases, with 21 bases between them. CDR3 region: CSVGGGPAGVTYEQYF. The CDR3 bases that were read are TGCAGCGTTGGGGGTGGTCCGGCGGGTGTTACCTACGAG.

As to this clone: The read finishes 3 residues shy of the CDR3 end, and the germline J gene is used to complete it. This chain links TRBV7-6 with TRBJ2-5; 9 bases align to TRBD2. Germline V gene lookup returns CDR1 SGHVS and CDR2 FNYEAQ. This CDR3 is 16 amino acids long. The J segment lost 1 base and the V segment lost 1 base, leaving 4 bases of the junction unmatched. CDR3 DNA, as far as it was read: TGTGCCAGCAGCTTAGTTCAACTAGCGGGCCAAGAGACC. Encoded protein: CASSLVQLAGQET. The whole CDR3 sequence is CASSLVQLAGQETQYF.

Concerning this clone: From the germline J gene comes the end of the CDR3, since the read stops 3 residues before it. This rearrangement joins TRBV18 to TRBJ1-1, with D possibly matching TRBD1 (5 bases). Per the germline V gene, CDR1 is KGHSH and CDR2 is LQKENI. The CDR3 extends over 16 amino acids. V dropped 4 bases and J dropped 1 base, with 16 bases sitting between them. The part of the CDR3 DNA that was read is TGTGCCAGCTCACACTCAAAGGGGCATAAGAACACTGAA. Residues: CASSHSKGHKNTE. The entire CDR3 is CASSHSKGHKNTEAFF.

Of note for this clone: The read gets to within 3 residues of the CDR3 end, and the germline J gene fills in the rest. The chain couples TRBV4-1 to TRBJ1-1, with D possibly TRBD1 on 5 matching bases. The CDR3 length is 14 residues. Germline CDR1 reads MGHRA; CDR2 reads YSYEKL. Trimming took 2 bases from V and 5 from J, leaving 12 bases between them. CDR3: CASSQMTGVTEAFF. The sequenced part of the CDR3 DNA is TGCGCCAGCAGCCAAATGACGGGGGTTACTGAA.

The chain's CDR3 is CASSPNTGFNSPLHF. Partial CDR3 DNA: TGTGCCAGCAGCCCAAATACAGGGTTTAATTCACCC. This rearrangement joins TRBV7-9 to TRBJ1-6, with D possibly being TRBD1 (6 bases). Read sequence stops 3 residues before the CDR3 end, and the germline J gene provides the missing end. The V end lost 5 bases, the J end lost 6 bases, and 14 bases lay between the germline ends. In germline, CDR1 is SEHNR, CDR2 FQNEAQ (reference sequence). The CDR3 has 15 amino acids.

For this clone: The read halts 3 residues ahead of the CDR3 end, with the missing end drawn from the germline J gene. The chain recombines TRBV7-9 with TRBJ2-3; 7 bases align to TRBD2. The germline gives CDR1 SEHNR, CDR2 FQNEAQ (reference sequence). The CDR3 loop spans 12 amino acids. V dropped 10 bases and J dropped 6; count of bases not matched to a gene: 7. CDR3 region: CAIRTRLDTQYF. The sequenced part of the CDR3 DNA is TGTGCCATCCGGACTAGATTGGATACG. Supplemented by reference TRBV7-9 and TRBJ2-3, the full variable domain reads DTGVSQNPRHKITKRGQNVTFRCDPISEHNRLYWYRQTLGQGPEFLTYFQNEAQLEKSRLLSDRFSAERPKGSFSTLEIQRTEQGDSAMYLCAIRTRLDTQYFGPGTRLTVL.

According to its frequency, this clone is medium-sized (0.01 to 0.1%). Coverage ceases 3 residues before the CDR3 finishes, and the germline J gene fills in the end. The J gene is TRBJ1-1, the V gene TRBV19; TRBD1 is a possible D gene (6 bases). Looked up from germline, CDR1 is LNHDA and CDR2 is SQIVND (reference sequence). The CDR3 is 15 amino acids. Between the trimmed V and J ends, which lost 6 bases and 4 bases, there was a span of 18 bases. Partial CDR3 DNA: TGTGCCAGTAGCCCAGAACAGGGTACGGGCACTGAA. Its protein is CASSPEQGTGTE. The whole CDR3 protein reads CASSPEQGTGTEAFF.

About this clone itself: Read coverage stops 3 residues before the CDR3 terminus; the germline J gene supplies the remainder. The chain is built from TRBV20-1 and TRBJ2-2, with D perhaps matching TRBD1 (5 bases). CDR3 length equals 14 residues. With 4 bases removed from V and 6 bases from J, the gap between germline ends came to 15 bases. Germline V gives CDR1 DFQATT, CDR2 SNEGSKA (reference sequence). The CDR3 loop reads CSAIDSGRAGELFF. Incomplete CDR3 DNA: TGCAGTGCTATAGACAGTGGAAGGGCCGGGGAG.

Turning to this clone: Sequencing ends 3 residues short of the CDR3 end; the germline J gene provides the rest. The chain couples TRBV6-2 or TRBV6-3 to TRBJ2-7; 8 bases match TRBD2. V was pared by 6 bases and J by 0 bases, with 10 bases of the junction left unmatched. Germline V gene sequence: CDR1 MNHEY, CDR2 SVGEGT. CDR3 length: 16 amino acids. The CDR3 spells CASRSVLAGHSYEQYF. CDR3 DNA (partial): TGTGCCAGCAGATCCGTCCTAGCGGGCCACTCCTACGAG.

Concerning this clone itself: The CDR3 extends 3 residues past the end of the read, so its final part is completed from the germline J gene. The genes are TRBV29-1 and TRBJ2-1; D might be TRBD2 (5 bases). Germline lookup yields CDR1 SQVTM and CDR2 ANQGSEA. The CDR3 has 14 residues. V was shortened by 7 bases and J by 0 bases, with 13 bases between the two germline ends. The CDR3 reads CSAEERSSYNEQFF. CDR3 DNA, as far as it was read: TGCAGCGCCGAAGAGCGGAGCTCCTACAATGAG.

Comments on this clone: The read stops 3 residues short of the end of the CDR3; the missing end is completed from the germline J gene. This rearrangement joins TRBV11-3 to TRBJ2-7; 7 nucleotides align to TRBD2. CDR1 SGHNT and CDR2 YENEEA come from the germline V gene. CDR3 length: 14 amino acids. Trimming at V came to 9 bases and at J to 1 base, leaving 9 bases not matched to a gene. The part of the CDR3 DNA that was read is TGTGCCAGTTCGACCGGGGGGAAATCCTACGAG. Its protein product is CASSTGGKSYE. The whole CDR3 region reads CASSTGGKSYEQYF.

Concerning this clone: Read coverage stops 3 residues before the CDR3 terminus; the germline J gene supplies the remainder. The chain couples TRBV27 to TRBJ1-2; 7 positions match TRBD1. The CDR3 covers 15 residues. Germline CDR1 is MNHEY and CDR2 is SMNVEV (reference sequence). With V trimmed by 0 bases and J by 6 bases, 7 bases remained unmatched. Incomplete CDR3 DNA: TGTGCCAGCAGTTTATCGTTAGGGGGCGCGGATGGC. Translating gives CASSLSLGGADG. The CDR3, in full, reads CASSLSLGGADGYTF.

Regarding this clone: With the read ending 3 residues before the CDR3 end, the germline J gene is used to fill in that end. The V call is TRBV20-1, the J call TRBJ2-7; 12 bases map to TRBD2. V trimming: 6 bases; J trimming: 4 bases; junction bases outside the gene matches: 13. The V gene's germline CDR1 is DFQATT and CDR2 SNEGSKA (reference sequence). The CDR3 totals 16 residues. The sequenced CDR3 bases are TGCAGTGCCAAATCTACGACTAGCGGGAGCCTATACGAG. This encodes CSAKSTTSGSLYE. The complete CDR3 reads CSAKSTTSGSLYEQYF.

Note on this clone: From the germline J gene comes the end of the CDR3, since the read stops 3 residues before it. The chain joins TRBV7-8 to TRBJ2-4; 12 bases are a match to TRBD2. Trimming cost V 5 bases and J 0 bases; bases outside gene matches: 5. Per the germline V gene, CDR1 is SGHVS and CDR2 is FQNEAQ. The CDR3 loop spans 17 amino acids. Partial CDR3 DNA: TGTGCCAGCAGCCCCGGACTAGCGGGAATAGCCAAAAACATT. This codes for CASSPGLAGIAKNI. In full, the CDR3 is CASSPGLAGIAKNIQYF.

With regard to this clone: The sequence runs out 3 residues before the end of the CDR3; the remainder is reconstructed from the germline J gene. This chain links TRBV7-8 with TRBJ2-1, with unresolved D. This CDR3 region has 14 residues. Germline V gene sequence: CDR1 SGHVS, CDR2 FQNEAQ. Between the trimmed V and J ends, which lost 2 bases and 4 bases, there was a span of 9 bases. The CDR3 here is CASSLRLAYNEQFF. The covered CDR3 bases are TGTGCCAGCAGCTTAAGACTGGCATACAATGAG. Together with reference TRBV7-8 and TRBJ2-1, the CDR3 gives the full variable domain: GAGVSQSPRYKVAKRGQDVALRCDPISGHVSLFWYQQALGQGPEFLTYFQNEAQLDKSGLPSDRFFAERPEGSVSTLKIQRTQQEDSAVYLCASSLRLAYNEQFFGPGTRLTVL.

In regard to this clone: Read coverage stops 3 residues before the CDR3 terminus; the germline J gene supplies the remainder. This rearrangement joins TRBV7-9 to TRBJ1-5; D might be TRBD1 (6 bases). Germline V gene lookup returns CDR1 SEHNR and CDR2 FQNEAQ (reference sequence). V was cut by 6 bases and J by 2 bases, with 11 bases left in between. This CDR3 spans 14 amino acids. The part of the CDR3 DNA that was read is TGTGCCAGCAGGGACAGTTACGGCAATCAGCCC. It encodes CASRDSYGNQP. The whole CDR3 protein reads CASRDSYGNQPQHF.

According to its frequency, this clone is medium-sized (0.01 to 0.1%). An end of the junction does not agree with germline; a read error may underlie this. The DNA ends 3 residues before the CDR3 does, and the rest of the CDR3 is filled in from the germline J gene. The gene calls are TRBV4-2 and TRBJ2-3; 8 positions agree with TRBD2. This CDR3 has 16 residues. CDR1 and CDR2 (germline): LGHNA, YNFKEQ. CDR3 bases read: TGCGCCAGCAGCCAAGATTTTGCGGGAGGCCCAGATACG. As protein: CASSQDFAGGPDT. Given in full, the CDR3 is CASSQDFAGGPDTQYF.

Comment on this clone: Coverage ceases 3 residues before the CDR3 finishes, and the germline J gene fills in the end. J is TRBJ2-2 and V is TRBV6-2 or TRBV6-3, with D possibly TRBD1 on 6 matching bases. CDR1 is MNHEY and CDR2 is SVGEGT in the germline V gene. The V end lost 8 bases, the J end lost 0 bases, and 7 bases lay between the germline ends. The length of the CDR3 is 13 residues. The CDR3 loop is CASGTTNTGELFF. The CDR3 bases that were read are TGTGCCAGCGGGACAACGAACACCGGGGAG.

As for this clone: Read data end 3 residues before the CDR3 end; the end is taken from the germline J gene. The chain carries TRBV5-1 and TRBJ2-7, with TRBD1 matching over 8 bases. J was trimmed by 2 bases and V by 3 bases; bases with no gene match: 1. Germline CDR1 is SGHRS and CDR2 is YFSETQ. This CDR3 region has 13 residues. This CDR3 reads CASSWGQAYEQYF. The CDR3 bases that were read are TGCGCCAGCAGCTGGGGACAGGCCTACGAG.

Incomplete CDR3 DNA: TGTGCCAGCAGTTACGCTATCACTAGCGGGGGACAAGAGACC. Protein: CASSYAITSGGQET. The complete CDR3 sequence is CASSYAITSGGQETQYF. The gene calls are TRBV6-2 or TRBV6-3 and TRBJ2-5, with 11 bases aligning to TRBD2. Coverage ceases 3 residues before the CDR3 finishes, and the germline J gene fills in the end. Germline V CDR1 and CDR2: MNHEY, SVGEGT. After removal of 2 bases from V and 2 bases from J, the junction contained 7 bases not matched to a gene. This CDR3 spans 17 amino acids.

As for this clone: The read ends 3 residues before the CDR3 terminus; that terminus is restored from the germline J gene. The chain employs TRBV10-3 and TRBJ2-1, with D possibly matching TRBD2 (5 bases). With 8 bases removed from V and 4 bases from J, the gap between germline ends came to 12 bases. Looked up from germline, CDR1 is ENHRY and CDR2 is SYGVKD. The CDR3 loop spans 13 amino acids. The sequenced part of the CDR3 DNA is TGTGCCATCGCCCTAGCCGATTACAATGAG. Protein sequence: CAIALADYNE. In full, the CDR3 is CAIALADYNEQFF.